The 11 T cell receptor beta chains below all came from one sample that was sequenced in a study of blood T cells in healthy people across ages. Through a sample-barcoded 5' primer and a J-beta primer mix, a second PCR was run for about 6 to 12 cycles. TCRdb reanalysed the 5' RACE reads using MiXCR and keeps one entry per CDR3 protein. Among roughly 500,000 distinct CDR3 sequences listed, approximately 25% were seen once. The sample was also linked to a second study, of T cells of mothers and their children.

Sequenced material: blood. The receptors derive from a boy between 5 and 17 years old in good health.

This clonotype has more than one count but fewer than ten. This sequence joins TRBV20-1 and TRBJ1-5; no reliable D call. The V gene lost 6 bases and the J gene lost 5 bases, with 14 bases spanning the gap. The germline CDR1 and CDR2 sequences are DFQATT and SNEGSKA (reference sequence). The CDR3 covers 13 residues. The CDR3 sequence is CSALDGQDQPQHF. The CDR3 DNA reads as TGCAGTGCCCTCGATGGGCAAGATCAGCCCCAGCATTTT.

This clonotype was picked up a small number of times. The rearrangement links TRBV12-3 or TRBV12-4 to TRBJ2-5, with D tentatively TRBD2 (5 bases). The CDR3 covers 13 residues. V was clipped by 5 bases and J by 7 bases, with 14 bases between them. The CDR3 bases are TGTGCCAGCAGTATGGACTTGGTCGGGACCCAGTACTTC. This codes for CASSMDLVGTQYF.

The J gene is TRBJ2-7, the V gene TRBV20-1; D possibly uses TRBD1 or TRBD2 (5 bases each). Germline V gene data show CDR1 as DFQATT and CDR2 as SNEGSKA (reference sequence). Trimming pared 6 bases from V and 2 bases from J, leaving 20 bases between. The CDR3 is 15 residues long. The CDR3 region is CSAGPTGRAAYEQYF. In DNA form, the CDR3 reads TGCAGTGCGGGACCGACTGGCCGGGCGGCCTACGAGCAGTACTTC.

The V gene is TRBV28, the J gene TRBJ1-2; 9 positions agree with TRBD1. Trimming took 10 bases from V and 2 from J; bases not matched to a gene: 2. Germline assignment: CDR1 MDHEN and CDR2 SYDVKM. The CDR3 is 12 residues long. CDR3 DNA: TGTGCCACCGGACAGGGGAACTATGGCTACACCTTC. As protein: CATGQGNYGYTF.

This clonotype occurred a few times. A read error may explain this, as a much larger clone is one base away. This chain uses TRBV29-1 with TRBJ2-5; the match to TRBD1 covers 10 bases. The DNA end is more similar to TRBJ2-7, so the J call may be wrong. Germline assignment: CDR1 SQVTM and CDR2 ANQGSEA. This CDR3 has 14 amino acids. The CDR3 spells CSVEGDRGFCEQYF. For the CDR3, the DNA is TGCAGCGTTGAAGGGGACAGGGGCTTCTGCGAGCAGTACTTC.

This clonotype was seen only a few times. The rearrangement uses TRBV27 and TRBJ2-7; D is possibly TRBD1 (6 bases). CDR1 and CDR2 (germline): MNHEY, SMNVEV (reference sequence). V was shortened by 4 bases and J by 3 bases, with 19 bases between the two germline ends. The CDR3 is 16 residues long. The CDR3 nucleotides are TGTGCCAGCAGTTCCTTACAGGGACCTGCCTACTACGAGCAGTACTTC. Protein: CASSSLQGPAYYEQYF.

V usage is TRBV5-1 and J usage is TRBJ2-7; the D is unclear. This CDR3 is built from 15 residues. The V gene's germline CDR1 is SGHRS and CDR2 YFSETQ. V lost 0 bases and J 2 bases, leaving 12 bases between the germline ends. This CDR3 is CASSLDIDLTYEQYF. DNA of the CDR3: TGCGCCAGCAGCTTGGATATTGACTTGACCTACGAGCAGTACTTC.

This sequence joins TRBV4-3 and TRBJ2-1; D is perhaps TRBD1 (5 bases). Judging by the DNA end, TRBJ2-7 fits better; the J call may be wrong. The CDR3 consists of 18 residues. Per the germline V gene, CDR1 is LGHNA and CDR2 is YSLEER. The CDR3 sequence is CASSPRSTDRDPTYEQYF. In DNA form, the CDR3 reads TGCGCCAGCAGCCCACGATCTACAGACAGAGACCCAACCTACGAGCAGTACTTC.

The rearrangement joins TRBV28 to TRBJ2-3; no clear D gene. Trimming removed 2 bases from V and 2 bases from J, with 5 bases in between. Germline V lookup: CDR1 MDHEN, CDR2 SYDVKM. The CDR3 contains 13 residues. CDR3 loop: CASSLLDTDTQYF. Here the CDR3 DNA reads TGTGCCAGCAGTTTACTTGACACAGATACGCAGTATTTT.

This clonotype was seen more than once but under ten times. This sequence joins TRBV5-6 and TRBJ1-1; D gene ambiguous. In germline, CDR1 is SGHDT, CDR2 YYEEEE. The V and J ends lost 1 base and 1 base respectively, with 11 bases between them. The CDR3 extends over 15 amino acids. The CDR3 protein is CASSLYAAPNTEAFF. The CDR3 nucleotides are TGTGCCAGCAGCTTGTATGCAGCACCGAACACTGAAGCTTTCTTT.

This clonotype was counted a few times. The chain combines TRBV20-1 with TRBJ2-7, with 8 nucleotides matching TRBD2. V shed 6 bases, J shed 1 base, and the junction held 8 bases outside the gene matches. This CDR3 comprises 14 residues. CDR1 DFQATT and CDR2 SNEGSKA come from the germline V gene (reference sequence). The CDR3 DNA reads TGCAGTGCGGAGGGACTAGAGGTTTCCTACGAGCAGTACTTC. The encoded protein is CSAEGLEVSYEQYF.